The TCR beta chain described here comes from a study of blood T cell repertoires in COVID-19. Study context: Material from acute and convalescent COVID-19 was sourced from the United States, Italy and Spain. T cells, B-cell-depleted T cells, or PBMCs supplied cDNA or gDNA.

In the original workflow: Amplification of reference gene primers was used by the study to estimate nucleated cell counts. Data came from immunoSEQ multiplex PCR; TCRdb stores just in-frame clones and leaves some out. V, J and clone size are taken as reported in that table, and D and trimming were inferred from the DNA itself. Of tens of thousands of clones listed, around nine tenths are singletons. Germline V gene lookup returns CDR1 LNHDA and CDR2 SQIVND (reference sequence). Trimming shortened V by 7 bases and J by 0 bases, and 21 bases separated the two germline ends. The CDR3 is made up of 17 amino acids.

Input material: peripheral blood. This clonotype was sampled from a human donor with active COVID-19. The donor label of this sample is uncertain. The rearrangement uses TRBV19 and TRBJ1-2, with D possibly being TRBD1 (6 bases). The CDR3 DNA reads TGTGCCAGTACTCTTCAGGGGAGGGCGCGGGCTAACTATGGCTACACCTTC. This translates into CASTLQGRARANYGYTF.